The clone carrying this T cell receptor (beta chain) was detected only a few times. Antigen unknown. The germline V and J ends were trimmed by 2 bases and 5 bases, with 10 bases remaining between them. This CDR3 contains 13 residues. Germline CDR1 is LNHDA and CDR2 is SQIVND (reference sequence). The data are from a study of beta chain features in type 1 diabetes. Study background: Patient and healthy donor groups were alike in age, gender and cell yields. Findings and limits, study-wide: Significant though moderate, a shortening of TCRB CDR3s appeared in all four CD4+ subsets of Type 1 diabetes patients.

Via the markers CD45RO/CCR7/CD25/CD127/CD95/CD27, stem cell-like memory, regulatory, central memory and naive CD4+ cells were sorted. The investigators reverse transcribed all of the isolated RNA, so they sequenced expressed TCRB transcripts. The assay was immunoSEQ multiplex PCR, and TCRdb's table has in-frame clones only and misses some. The data hold around 650,000 clones, with roughly 12% observed a single time. This TCR was recovered from a man aged 25 to 40 with type 1 diabetes. The chain recombines TRBV19 with TRBJ2-7; maybe TRBD1 (5 bases). Sequencing used naive CD4+ T cells from blood. CDR3 coding DNA: TGTGCCAGTAGTATACCAGGGCTCCACGAGCAGTACTTC. It is translated as CASSIPGLHEQYF.